The rows below give T cell receptor beta chains drawn from one sample of a study of identical twins. TCRdb reprocessed the 5' RACE reads with MiXCR, giving one entry per CDR3 protein. The sample records about 200,000 distinct CDR3 sequences, roughly a tenth being singletons. The material sequenced was memory T cells sorted from blood. The receptor source for this set is a man between 50 and 59 years old in good health. Each CDR3 is given with its conserved first and last residue. Each record gives: J gene, V gene, CDR3 protein.

>TRBJ2-1|TRBV30
CAWSVSGLAGVINEQFF
>TRBJ2-5|TRBV29-1
CSHLRGGETQYF
>TRBJ2-3|TRBV10-3
CAIKTSTDTQYF
>TRBJ2-3|TRBV7-9
CASSPPTGEVTDTQYF
>TRBJ2-7|TRBV3-1
CASSQGLRLRPYEQYF
>TRBJ2-2|TRBV6-2/TRBV6-3
CASSYSTSTGELFF
>TRBJ2-7|TRBV13
CASSLGRDSYEQYF
>TRBJ2-1|TRBV10-1
CASSESSGGLGEQFF
>TRBJ2-1|TRBV5-1
CASSVTRNNEQFF
>TRBJ1-1|TRBV5-1
CASSWGGSGTEAFF
>TRBJ1-2|TRBV6-1
CASSRTGSATNYGYTF
>TRBJ1-6|TRBV4-2
CASSQIAGGSSPLHF
>TRBJ2-6|TRBV12-3/TRBV12-4
CASRDSFSGANVLTF